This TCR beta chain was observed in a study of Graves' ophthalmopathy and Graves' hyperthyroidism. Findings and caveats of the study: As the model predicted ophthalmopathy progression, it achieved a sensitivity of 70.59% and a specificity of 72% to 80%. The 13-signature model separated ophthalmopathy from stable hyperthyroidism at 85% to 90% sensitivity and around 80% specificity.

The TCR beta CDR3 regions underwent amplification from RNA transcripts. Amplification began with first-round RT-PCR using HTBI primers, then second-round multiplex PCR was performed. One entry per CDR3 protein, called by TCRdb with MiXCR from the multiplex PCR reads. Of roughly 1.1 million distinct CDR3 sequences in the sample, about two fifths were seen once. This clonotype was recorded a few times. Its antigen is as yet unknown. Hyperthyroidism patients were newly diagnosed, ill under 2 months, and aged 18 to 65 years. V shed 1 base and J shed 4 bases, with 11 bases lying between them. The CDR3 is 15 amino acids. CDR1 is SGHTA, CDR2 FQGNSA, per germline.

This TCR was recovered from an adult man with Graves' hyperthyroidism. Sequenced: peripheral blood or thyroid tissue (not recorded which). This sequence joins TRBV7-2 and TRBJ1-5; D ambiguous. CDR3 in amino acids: CASSLGFVGNQPQHF. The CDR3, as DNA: TGTGCCAGCAGCTTAGGCTTTGTGGGGAATCAGCCCCAGCATTTT. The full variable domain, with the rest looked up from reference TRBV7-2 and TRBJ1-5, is GAGVSQSPSNKVTEKGKDVELRCDPISGHTALYWYRQSLGQGLEFLIYFQGNSAPDKSGLPSDRFSAERTGGSVSTLTIQRTQQEDSAVYLCASSLGFVGNQPQHFGDGTRLSIL.